This TCR beta chain was identified during a study of a mutant IDH1 vaccine in newly diagnosed glioma. Overall study context: Among treated patients, roughly 62% were male and roughly 38% female, and mean age was 40.4 years. Radiotherapy, temozolomide, or both had been given previously, and both were given to most.

Sequencing used immunoSEQ multiplex PCR; TCRdb keeps in-frame clones, though not all of them. The sample has approximately 60,000 clones; about 81% are singletons. Time point defined: week 23, last vaccination. The investigators gave 300 ug of mutant IDH1 20-mer peptide in each vaccine dose, together with topical imiquimod. Trimming cost V 6 bases and J 6 bases; bases outside gene matches: 7. The V gene's germline CDR1 is MNHEY and CDR2 SVGAGI. The CDR3 is made up of 13 amino acids. As for this clone: Its antigen is not known.

This chain links TRBV6-5 with TRBJ1-1; 7 bases align to TRBD1. The sequencing here drew on PBMCs, taken from a glioma patient whose treatment included an IDH1 peptide vaccine. The TCR was taken from a woman aged 40 to 50 with glioma. Some clones in this sample may be carry-over from other donors' samples. Here the CDR3 DNA reads TGTGCCAGCAGGGGTACAGGGGATGCTGAAGCTTTCTTT. Its protein product is CASRGTGDAEAFF.